Below are 14 T cell receptor beta chains sequenced from a single sample in a study of T cells in Graves' hyperthyroidism and ophthalmopathy. Amplified TCR beta CDR3 regions derived from RNA transcripts. First-round RT-PCR targeting the TCR CDR3 was performed with the HTBI primer set. MiXCR was run by TCRdb on the multiplex PCR reads, yielding one entry per CDR3 protein. The sample holds about 24,000 distinct CDR3 sequences; approximately 49% are singletons and the top ten take around 25%. The sequencing sample was made of blood. The source is a woman between 40 and 55 years old with Graves' hyperthyroidism that later progressed to Graves' ophthalmopathy.

This clonotype is medium-sized in the sample. The V call is TRBV29-1, the J call TRBJ2-3; D remains ambiguous. Trimming took off 6 bases at V and 5 bases at J, with 9 bases between the two ends. The CDR3 runs to 11 residues. Germline V CDR1 and CDR2: SQVTM, ANQGSEA. Written as DNA, the CDR3 is TGCAGCGTGTCAGCAGGAGATACGCAGTATTTT. Translating it yields CSVSAGDTQYF.

This chain joins TRBV11-3 and TRBJ2-2; 13 nucleotides agree with TRBD2. CDR3 length equals 16 residues. Germline V gene sequence: CDR1 SGHNT, CDR2 YENEEA. The V segment lost 4 bases and the J segment 8 bases; nucleotides outside the gene matches: 7. CDR3 bases: TGTGCCAGCAGCTCCGGGACTAGCGGGATTTCTGGGGAGCTGTTTTTT. Amino acids: CASSSGTSGISGELFF.

This clonotype was seen at least ten times. The V gene is TRBV27, the J gene TRBJ2-7, with TRBD2 identical over 7 bases. The trim removed 0 bases at V and 1 base at J, leaving 6 bases unmatched. Germline lookup yields CDR1 MNHEY and CDR2 SMNVEV (reference sequence). This CDR3 comprises 16 residues. As DNA, the CDR3 is TGTGCCAGCAGTTTATCGATAGCGGGCTTTTCCTACGAGCAGTACTTC. The encoded protein is CASSLSIAGFSYEQYF.

This clonotype was detected a few times. This rearrangement joins TRBV10-2 to TRBJ1-5; D perhaps matches TRBD1 (6 bases). Germline CDR1 is WSHSY and CDR2 is SAAADI. V was clipped by 5 bases and J by 6 bases, with 11 bases between them. There are 13 residues in the CDR3. The CDR3 loop is CASSHGGTQPQHF. DNA of the CDR3: TGCGCCAGCAGTCATGGGGGCACTCAGCCCCAGCATTTT.

This clonotype was seen ten or more times. V and J are TRBV9 and TRBJ2-2; the match to TRBD2 covers 7 bases. Looked up from germline, CDR1 is SGDLS and CDR2 is YYNGEE. V trimming: 0 bases; J trimming: 5 bases; junction bases outside the gene matches: 7. The length of the CDR3 is 16 residues. CDR3 protein: CASSVEGSGLTGELFF. For the CDR3, the DNA is TGTGCCAGCAGCGTAGAGGGTAGCGGGTTAACCGGGGAGCTGTTTTTT.

CDR3 nucleotide sequence: TGTGCCAGCAGTGGTGGCAGGGGGATGTCTGGCTACACCTTC. It translates to CASSGGRGMSGYTF. This sequence joins TRBV2 and TRBJ1-2; the match to TRBD1 covers 7 bases. Germline values: CDR1 SNHLY, CDR2 FYNNEI. The CDR3 sequence is 14 residues long. The V and J ends lost 4 bases and 7 bases, in that order; junction bases with no gene match: 9.

The chain employs TRBV10-3 and TRBJ2-7; TRBD1 is a possible D gene (5 bases). The CDR3 consists of 15 residues. Germline V gives CDR1 ENHRY, CDR2 SYGVKD. Trimming took off 10 bases at V and 6 bases at J, with 25 bases between the two ends. CDR3 amino acids: CASQAGTGPLGEQYF. The DNA of the CDR3 is TGTGCCAGCCAGGCAGGCACAGGCCCTTTGGGCGAGCAGTACTTC.

This clonotype qualifies as medium-sized (0.01 to 0.1%). The chain employs TRBV20-1 and TRBJ1-2; the match to TRBD1 covers 9 bases. The CDR3 is made up of 13 amino acids. CDR1 and CDR2 from the germline V gene are DFQATT and SNEGSKA (reference sequence). V lost 6 bases, J lost 2 bases, and 4 bases stayed unmatched. The CDR3 is CSAGTGRNYGYTF. In DNA, the CDR3 is TGCAGTGCCGGGACAGGGAGGAACTATGGCTACACCTTC.

This clonotype was picked up many times. The V and J genes are TRBV20-1 and TRBJ2-3; D possibly matches TRBD1 or TRBD2 (6 bases each). The CDR3 sequence is 15 residues long. Deletions cut 3 bases from V and 2 bases from J, with 15 bases between. Germline V gene data show CDR1 as DFQATT and CDR2 as SNEGSKA (reference sequence). CDR3 region: CSASRGPGFTDTQYF. The DNA for the CDR3 is TGCAGTGCTAGTCGGGGGCCCGGGTTCACAGATACGCAGTATTTT.

This chain connects TRBV29-1 to TRBJ2-1, with 7 bases identical to TRBD2. The CDR3 extends over 14 amino acids. CDR1 and CDR2 from the germline V gene are SQVTM and ANQGSEA. J lost 6 bases, V lost 6 bases, and 11 bases had no gene match. The CDR3 DNA sequence: TGCAGCGTGGGGGGACCAGCGGGAACCAATGAGCAGTTCTTC. Amino acids: CSVGGPAGTNEQFF.

This clonotype was seen once. This chain connects TRBV6-6 to TRBJ1-5; 7 bases fit TRBD1. CDR3 size: 14 residues. CDR1 is MNHNY and CDR2 is SVGAGI in the germline V gene (reference sequence). Trimming cost V 4 bases and J 3 bases; bases outside gene matches: 3. Here the CDR3 reads CASSWGQNNQPQHF. CDR3 DNA sequence: TGTGCCAGCAGTTGGGGACAGAACAATCAGCCCCAGCATTTT.

The gene calls are TRBV20-1 and TRBJ2-3; 8 bases are shared with TRBD2. CDR3 size: 14 residues. J lost 0 bases, V lost 6 bases, and 5 bases had no gene match. Germline CDR1 reads DFQATT; CDR2 reads SNEGSKA (reference sequence). CDR3 in DNA: TGCAGTGCCCAGAGCGGGAGTAGCACAGATACGCAGTATTTT. Amino acids: CSAQSGSSTDTQYF.

The chain joins TRBV6-2 or TRBV6-3 to TRBJ2-7; D possibly corresponds to TRBD1 (5 bases). The CDR3 covers 11 residues. Trimming took 8 bases from V and 4 from J, leaving 9 bases between them. Germline V gene lookup returns CDR1 MNHEY and CDR2 SVGEGT. Written as DNA, the CDR3 is TGTGCCAGCGGGGCAGGGTACGAGCAGTACTTC. Translation gives CASGAGYEQYF.

This rearrangement joins TRBV7-9 to TRBJ1-3, with D uncertain. The CDR3 loop spans 12 amino acids. Per germline, CDR1 SEHNR and CDR2 FQNEAQ (reference sequence). The V end lost 7 bases, the J end lost 2 bases, and 6 bases lay between the germline ends. The chain's CDR3 is CASNLPGNTIYF. DNA for the CDR3: TGTGCCAGCAACCTTCCTGGAAACACCATATATTTT.